This T cell receptor beta chain derives from a study of blood T cell repertoires in COVID-19. Study overall: The samples span acute and convalescent COVID-19 from the United States, Italy and Spain. PBMCs, B-cell-depleted T cells, or T cells were the source of the cDNA or gDNA that made up the material.

CDR3 size: 15 residues. As originally analysed: For nucleated cells, counts were estimated from reference gene primer amplification. Some clones are missing from TCRdb's copy, which holds only in-frame ones; the method was immunoSEQ multiplex PCR. The D gene and trimming were derived from the DNA, and the V and J assignments and clone size from that table. The repertoire holds 200,000 to 300,000 clones, with 82% as singletons. The chain carries TRBV21-1 and TRBJ2-1; the table gives TRBD2 as D, unverified against the DNA. TRBV21-1 is a pseudogene segment. Sequencing was performed on peripheral blood. The sequence derives from a woman aged 55-70 years with active or convalescent COVID-19. CDR3 nucleotides: TGTGCCAGCAGCACCCCAGCGGGGGGAAACAATGAGCAGTTCTTC. Protein product: CASSTPAGGNNEQFF.